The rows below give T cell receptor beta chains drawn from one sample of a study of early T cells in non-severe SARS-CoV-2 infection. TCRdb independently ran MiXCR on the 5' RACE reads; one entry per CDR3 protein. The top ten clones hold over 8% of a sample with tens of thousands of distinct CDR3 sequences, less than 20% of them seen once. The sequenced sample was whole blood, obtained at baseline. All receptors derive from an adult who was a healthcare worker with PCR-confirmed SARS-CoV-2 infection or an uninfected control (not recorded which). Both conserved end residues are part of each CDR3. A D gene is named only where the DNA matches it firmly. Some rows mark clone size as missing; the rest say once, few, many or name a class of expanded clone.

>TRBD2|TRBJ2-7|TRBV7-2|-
CASSLREGYEQYF
TGTGCCAGCAGCCTCAGGGAGGGGTACGAGCAGTACTTC
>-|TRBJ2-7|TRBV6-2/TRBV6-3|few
CASSRREVSYEQYF
TGTGCCAGCAGTCGGCGGGAAGTCTCCTACGAGCAGTACTTC
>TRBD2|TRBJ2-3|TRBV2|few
CASRALAGGPADTQYF
TGTGCCAGCAGAGCACTAGCGGGAGGCCCCGCAGATACGCAGTATTTT
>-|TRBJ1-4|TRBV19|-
CASSISGQINEKLFF
TGTGCCAGTAGTATCTCCGGACAGATTAATGAAAAACTGTTTTTT
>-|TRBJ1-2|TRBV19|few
CASIDASRNYGYTF
TGTGCCAGTATTGATGCCTCCCGGAACTATGGCTACACCTTC
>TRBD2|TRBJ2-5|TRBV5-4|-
CASSLSGIQETQYF
TGTGCCAGCAGCTTGAGCGGGATCCAAGAGACCCAGTACTTC
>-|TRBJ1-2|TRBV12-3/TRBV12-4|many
CASSPGGHYGYTF
TGTGCCAGCAGCCCCGGGGGCCACTATGGCTACACCTTC
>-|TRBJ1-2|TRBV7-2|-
CASSLVPRYYGYTF
TGTGCCAGCAGCTTAGTACCACGGTATTATGGCTACACCTTC
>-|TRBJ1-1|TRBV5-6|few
CASSFGEYTEAFF
TGTGCCAGCAGCTTTGGGGAATACACTGAAGCTTTCTTT
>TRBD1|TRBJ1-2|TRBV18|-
CASSPVPGQGSGGYTF
TGTGCCAGCTCACCCGTCCCGGGACAGGGTTCCGGTGGCTACACCTTC
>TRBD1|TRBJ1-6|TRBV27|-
CASSSDRGHLNSPLHF
TGTGCCAGCAGTTCGGACAGGGGGCATCTTAATTCACCCCTCCACTTT
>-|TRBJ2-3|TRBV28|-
CASTPGTSTDTQYF
TGTGCCAGCACTCCCGGGACTAGCACAGATACGCAGTATTTT